This TCR beta chain was captured by sequencing in a study of T-cell reconstitution after alpha-beta-depleted transplantation in children. The CDR3 extends over 17 amino acids. Between the trimmed V and J ends, which lost 6 bases and 0 bases, there was a span of 18 bases. CDR1 MNHEY and CDR2 SVGAGI come from the germline V gene. Preparing the TCRbeta library involved the use of unique molecular identifiers. TCRdb called the PCR reads again in MiXCR, with one record for every CDR3 protein. The table shows hundreds of thousands of distinct CDR3 sequences, with approximately 10% occurring only once. This sequence was found in a human donor who donated a stem cell graft to a child with acute myeloid leukemia. This specimen consisted of PBMCs from the stem cell graft donor, obtained from the stem cell graft. The genes are TRBV6-5 and TRBJ1-5; D may be TRBD1 (6 bases). Written as DNA, the CDR3 is TGTGCCAGCAGAGTGGCTTGGGGGCGGAATAGCAATCAGCCCCAGCATTTT. Translating gives CASRVAWGRNSNQPQHF.